A selection of T cell receptor beta chains follows, all from one sample in a study of shared clonotypes between healthy human individuals. TCRdb's table, derived via immunoSEQ multiplex PCR, lists solely in-frame clones and lacks some. In the table there are about 1 million clones, approximately 68% of which are singletons. Input material: memory CD4+ T cells sorted from blood. Source of these receptors: a man in his late teens or twenties in good health. The CDR3 runs from the conserved cysteine through the conserved F or W.

V,CDR3
TRBV6-5,CASLSAGGPTNTQYF
TRBV29-1,CSVEDPQLRIRNGYTF
TRBV28,CASSGEGKSSYEQYF
TRBV6-1,CASSSPGQGNWALHF
TRBV18,CASSAGLGGSNEQFF
TRBV6-1,CASSEGVASGMGETQYF
TRBV7-8,CASSLTGGTDTQYF
TRBV5-1,CASSKAEREKLFF
TRBV23-1,CASSQTRDTFSYEQYF
TRBV5-1,CASSFRDRNTEAFF
TRBV7-9,CASSQVQGSANEKLFF
TRBV19,CASSMSRNTDTQYF
TRBV12-5,CASGSPRALGGEAFF
TRBV10-1,CASSEITIHRAEAFF
TRBV5-8,CASSRGGPTSYEQYF
TRBV29-1,CSVESATSGSKVGELFF
TRBV7-9,CASSSNWERQGHGYTF
TRBV5-4,CASSLGTGIGSPHQLF
TRBV27,CASSFRVGTELLYEQYF
TRBV5-1,CASSLGPGPPTYEQYF
TRBV27,CASSLVGTSSYNEQFF
TRBV30,CAWSIGGASTSPLHF
TRBV5-6,CASSHGGPGGAFF
TRBV30,CAWGVPRRDTQYF
TRBV5-1,CASSPQTSSEQFF
TRBV7-3,CASSLNLAAEQFF